The 27 T cell receptor beta chains below were found in one sample sequenced in a study of T cells after yellow fever vaccination. TCRdb independently ran MiXCR on the 5' RACE reads; one entry per CDR3 protein. Seen here are nearly 350,000 distinct CDR3 sequences, roughly 8% observed once, and the top ten hold 15% to 20%. The sequencing here drew on PBMCs, taken roughly 46 days after the first yellow fever vaccination. The receptors shown here come from a man between 18 and 35 years old who received the YFV17D yellow fever vaccine.

This clonotype has a handful of counts. Written as DNA, the CDR3 is TGCGCCAGCAGCCAAGGGACGGGGGGGCAAGAGACCCAGTACTTC. Amino acids: CASSQGTGGQETQYF. The genes are TRBV4-3 and TRBJ2-5; the match to TRBD2 covers 8 bases. The germline CDR1 and CDR2 sequences are LGHNA and YSLEER. The CDR3 is 15 amino acids. V was clipped by 1 base and J by 2 bases; unmatched bases: 3.

This clonotype was recorded at least ten times. This chain connects TRBV15 to TRBJ2-2, with TRBD1 matching 9 bases. The V gene end was trimmed by 3 bases and the J gene end by 4 bases; junction bases not matched to a gene: 6. This CDR3 is built from 16 residues. Looked up from germline, CDR1 is LNHNV and CDR2 is YYDKDF (reference sequence). CDR3 region: CATSRVVTGGTGELFF. Here the CDR3 DNA reads TGTGCCACCAGCAGGGTGGTGACAGGGGGCACCGGGGAGCTGTTTTTT.

This rearrangement joins TRBV12-3 or TRBV12-4 to TRBJ2-7; 10 bases line up with TRBD2. The length of the CDR3 is 14 residues. V dropped 6 bases and J dropped 2; count of bases not matched to a gene: 4. The CDR3: CASRASGGTYEQYF. CDR3 sequence (DNA): TGTGCCAGCAGGGCTAGCGGGGGCACCTACGAGCAGTACTTC.

This clonotype occurred a few times. The rearrangement joins TRBV10-3 to TRBJ2-1; the D is unclear. Germline V lookup: CDR1 ENHRY, CDR2 SYGVKD. Between the trimmed V and J ends, which lost 3 bases and 7 bases, there was a span of 19 bases. The CDR3 is 16 amino acids. CDR3 residues: CAISDRAVGTLNEQFF. The CDR3 nucleotides read TGTGCCATCAGTGATCGGGCAGTCGGAACACTTAATGAGCAGTTCTTC.

This clonotype was seen a few times. The chain recombines TRBV6-5 with TRBJ1-6; D is possibly TRBD1 (5 bases). The CDR3 has 12 amino acids. V lost 2 bases and J lost 13, with 9 bases in between. In germline, CDR1 is MNHEY, CDR2 SVGAGI. As DNA, the CDR3 is TGTGCCAGCAGTTACCCGAAGGGGCCCCTCCACTTT. Protein product: CASSYPKGPLHF.

The chain employs TRBV6-5 and TRBJ2-5, with 13 bases aligning to TRBD2. This CDR3 is 16 amino acids long. V lost 2 bases, J lost 13 bases, and 13 bases stayed unmatched. From germline, CDR1 is MNHEY and CDR2 SVGAGI. CDR3 DNA: TGTGCCAGCAGTTACCGGCCCGGGACTAGCGGGGTCTTCTGGTACTTC. The encoded protein is CASSYRPGTSGVFWYF.

V usage is TRBV10-3 and J usage is TRBJ1-1; TRBD1 matches at 8 bases. The CDR3 covers 14 residues. Germline V gives CDR1 ENHRY, CDR2 SYGVKD. The ends lost 8 bases at V and 4 bases at J; junction bases unmatched: 9. CDR3 sequence: CAIGDRGDRTEAFF. The CDR3 bases are TGTGCCATCGGAGACAGGGGAGATCGCACTGAAGCTTTCTTT.

In this sample, this clonotype turned up many times. V is TRBV5-1 and J is TRBJ1-1; D may be TRBD1 (5 bases). CDR1 SGHRS and CDR2 YFSETQ come from the germline V gene. The V gene lost 0 bases and the J gene lost 0 bases, with 15 bases spanning the gap. The CDR3 runs 17 residues. CDR3 DNA sequence: TGCGCCAGCAGCTTGGAGGGGTTTGCGTTAATGAACACTGAAGCTTTCTTT. Residues: CASSLEGFALMNTEAFF. Drawing the rest from reference TRBV5-1 and TRBJ1-1, the complete variable domain is KAGVTQTPRYLIKTRGQQVTLSCSPISGHRSVSWYQQTPGQGLQFLFEYFSETQRNKGNFPGRFSGRQFSNSRSEMNVSTLELGDSALYLCASSLEGFALMNTEAFFGQGTRLTVV.

This clonotype occurred many times. The V and J genes are TRBV24-1 and TRBJ1-2; D gene ambiguous. Trimming took 5 bases from V and 8 from J, leaving 23 bases between them. Germline V lookup: CDR1 KGHDR, CDR2 SFDVKD. CDR3 size: 16 residues. The CDR3 bases are TGTGCCACCAGTGCTCCCACTTCCCTCCTCAGCGAGGGCTACACCTTC. Protein product: CATSAPTSLLSEGYTF.

As to this clonotype: This is likely a read error, given that the CDR3 carries no conserved phenylalanine or tryptophan at its end. The limits of the CDR3 on the DNA are not certain, so only TCRdb's listed CDR3 is given. The CDR3 region is CAISLGTGGRQL. The rearrangement links TRBV10-3 to TRBJ1-1; the table's D call of TRBD1 was not tested on the DNA. The CDR3 extends over 12 residues, inclusive of both ends. Germline V gene data show CDR1 as ENHRY and CDR2 as SYGVKD.

This clonotype came up many times. V usage is TRBV12-3 or TRBV12-4 and J usage is TRBJ2-7; TRBD1 or TRBD2 may be the D gene (5 bases each). V shed 6 bases and J shed 6 bases, with 9 bases lying between them. The CDR3 length is 11 residues. The CDR3 sequence: CASSLRGEQYF. In DNA, the CDR3 is TGTGCCAGCAGCTTGAGGGGCGAGCAGTACTTC.

This rearrangement joins TRBV10-3 to TRBJ1-5; no clear D. Looked up from germline, CDR1 is ENHRY and CDR2 is SYGVKD. The CDR3 consists of 13 residues. Trimming stripped 10 bases from V and 7 bases from J, with 17 bases between. The CDR3 here is CATQSGEGQPQHF. The CDR3 nucleotides read TGTGCCACCCAAAGCGGGGAAGGACAGCCCCAGCATTTT.

The chain recombines TRBV20-1 with TRBJ1-1, with a tentative D call TRBD1 (5 bases). CDR1 and CDR2 (germline): DFQATT, SNEGSKA (reference sequence). This CDR3 region has 13 residues. The V end lost 6 bases, the J end lost 8 bases, and 19 bases lay between the germline ends. CDR3 in amino acids: CSAKGWLAAEAFF. The CDR3 DNA follows: TGCAGTGCCAAGGGGTGGTTGGCGGCGGAAGCTTTCTTT.

This clonotype has ten or more counts. The chain employs TRBV6-2 or TRBV6-3 and TRBJ2-5; D not resolved. The V end was cut by 4 bases, the J end by 5 bases, with 20 bases between. The germline gives CDR1 MNHEY, CDR2 SVGEGT. CDR3 size: 16 residues. The CDR3 loop reads CASSSNLQTLFETQYF. CDR3 bases: TGTGCCAGCAGTTCCAACCTACAAACCTTATTCGAGACCCAGTACTTC.

In this sample, this clonotype turned up a few times. CDR3 region: CASSFTLLQETQYF. Written as DNA, the CDR3 is TGTGCCAGCAGTTTTACACTACTTCAAGAGACCCAGTACTTC. The rearrangement joins TRBV12-3 or TRBV12-4 to TRBJ2-5; D is unclear. The CDR3 sequence is 14 residues long. The germline V and J ends were trimmed by 3 bases and 2 bases, with 10 bases remaining between them.

This clonotype was seen a few times. The chain carries TRBV7-2 and TRBJ2-2, with D possibly being TRBD2 (6 bases). CDR3 length equals 15 residues. Trimming removed 4 bases at V and 6 bases at J, with 15 bases between. Germline V CDR1 and CDR2: SGHTA, FQGNSA. CDR3 sequence reads: CASSSSWGDPGELFF. The CDR3 bases are TGTGCCAGCAGCTCCAGCTGGGGGGACCCCGGGGAGCTGTTTTTT.

The rearrangement joins TRBV7-7 to TRBJ2-2; D uncertain. Germline V lookup: CDR1 SSHAT, CDR2 FNYEAQ (reference sequence). V was pared by 5 bases and J by 6 bases, with 16 bases between. The CDR3 consists of 15 residues. CDR3 sequence reads: CASSPGSAEAGELFF. The CDR3 region has the DNA TGTGCCAGCAGCCCCGGTTCGGCTGAGGCCGGGGAGCTGTTTTTT.

The chain couples TRBV7-2 to TRBJ1-2; D remains unclear. Trimming shortened V by 1 base and J by 6 bases, and 15 bases separated the two germline ends. Per the germline V gene, CDR1 is SGHTA and CDR2 is FQGNSA. The CDR3 totals 15 residues. DNA for the CDR3: TGTGCCAGCAGCTTAGGGTCGGCACGTTGGAATGGCTACACCTTC. Translating gives CASSLGSARWNGYTF.

This clonotype was seen more than once but under ten times. The J gene is TRBJ2-5, the V gene TRBV29-1; D unclear. This CDR3 has 13 amino acids. Germline values: CDR1 SQVTM, CDR2 ANQGSEA. Trimming left V 0 bases short and J 1 base short, with 6 bases between. CDR3 sequence: CSVEEGTQETQYF. The CDR3 DNA is TGCAGCGTTGAAGAGGGTACCCAAGAGACCCAGTACTTC.

This chain connects TRBV5-1 to TRBJ2-5, with D possibly matching TRBD2 (6 bases). The ends were cut back, 1 base at V and 4 bases at J, with 14 bases in the middle. Per the germline V gene, CDR1 is SGHRS and CDR2 is YFSETQ. This CDR3 has 15 amino acids. This CDR3 reads CASSLSPAGGETQYF. The CDR3 DNA follows: TGCGCCAGCAGCTTGTCTCCCGCCGGGGGAGAGACCCAGTACTTC.

V gene TRBV19 combines with J gene TRBJ2-2; a possible D gene is TRBD1 (6 bases). The CDR3 has 16 residues. V was shortened by 1 base and J by 7 bases, with 16 bases between the two germline ends. Germline V gene data show CDR1 as LNHDA and CDR2 as SQIVND (reference sequence). The CDR3 sequence is CASSIANRVPNGELFF. In DNA form, the CDR3 reads TGTGCCAGTAGTATAGCAAACAGGGTCCCGAACGGGGAGCTGTTTTTT.

This chain joins TRBV20-1 and TRBJ2-1; no clear D gene. The germline V and J ends were trimmed by 3 bases and 1 base, with 13 bases remaining between them. The germline CDR1 and CDR2 sequences are DFQATT and SNEGSKA (reference sequence). The CDR3 has 15 residues. The CDR3 DNA is TGCAGTGCTAGGTCTAACATGAATTCCTACAATGAGCAGTTCTTC. It encodes CSARSNMNSYNEQFF.

The chain has TRBV10-3 and TRBJ1-1, with D tentatively TRBD1 (5 bases). Germline V gene sequence: CDR1 ENHRY, CDR2 SYGVKD. There are 15 residues in the CDR3. Deletions cut 6 bases from V and 1 base from J, with 15 bases between. The CDR3 nucleotides read TGTGCCATCAGCCGCAGTAGTCAGGGGAACACTGAAGCTTTCTTT. Translating gives CAISRSSQGNTEAFF.

This clonotype was seen a few times. The rearrangement links TRBV20-1 to TRBJ1-3; D is perhaps TRBD1 (5 bases). The length of the CDR3 is 14 residues. Germline CDR1 reads DFQATT; CDR2 reads SNEGSKA (reference sequence). The germline V and J ends were trimmed by 0 bases and 2 bases, with 8 bases remaining between them. Written as DNA, the CDR3 is TGCAGTGCTAGAGATCCAGGGACTGGAAACACCATATATTTT. This encodes CSARDPGTGNTIYF.

The chain couples TRBV7-2 to TRBJ2-3; 8 bases fit TRBD1. CDR3 length equals 12 residues. The junction had 8 bases not matched to a gene; V was cut back by 4 bases and J by 14 bases. Germline-derived CDR1 and CDR2 are SGHTA and FQGNSA. The CDR3 is CASSSRTGTGYF. CDR3 DNA sequence: TGTGCCAGCAGCTCCCGGACAGGGACGGGGTATTTT.

This clonotype was picked up a small number of times. The CDR3 DNA follows: TGTGCCAGCAGCTTAATGGGGAATGGGGGCACAGATACGCAGTATTTT. This codes for CASSLMGNGGTDTQYF. The chain has TRBV7-3 and TRBJ2-3; D remains unclear. This CDR3 spans 16 amino acids. V was cut by 1 base and J by 1 base, with 12 bases left in between. From germline, CDR1 is SGHTA and CDR2 FQGTGA.

The chain joins TRBV9 to TRBJ1-4, with 11 bases aligning to TRBD1. This CDR3 has 17 amino acids. With 4 bases clipped from V and 7 bases from J, the junction kept 12 bases outside the gene matches. Germline assignment: CDR1 SGDLS and CDR2 YYNGEE. The CDR3 loop is CASSIWTGGGPGEKLFF. The CDR3 DNA sequence: TGTGCCAGCAGCATCTGGACAGGGGGCGGCCCAGGTGAAAAACTGTTTTTT.